The text below deals with one T cell receptor (beta chain). Its antigen is unknown. TCRdb reprocessed the 5' RACE reads, with one entry per CDR3 protein and no DNA. This table holds about 380,000 distinct CDR3 sequences. The sample comes from a study of T cells expressing NK-cell markers. About the study: Repertoires of TCR beta were obtained from T cells sorted as CD3+CD56+NKG2C+, CD3+CD56+NKG2C- and CD3+CD56-NKG2C+. Study-level results: These clonotypes, the leaders elsewhere, also led the CD3+CD56-NKG2C+ fraction in a few donors. More than 5 donors carried dominant NKG2C+ clonotypes that made up roughly 1.0-7.5% of their CD8+ T cells.

This CDR3 has 14 amino acids. Germline V gene lookup returns CDR1 SGHKS and CDR2 YYEKEE (reference sequence). Sample: blood T cells: a sorted CD56 or NKG2C T cell subset, CD4+ or CD8+ T cells, or bulk PBMC T cells (not recorded which). The V and J genes are TRBV5-5 and TRBJ1-5; TCRdb's D gene call, TRBD1, goes unchecked for lack of DNA. This TCR was recovered from a man between 18 and 69 years old in good health. The CDR3 reads CASSLEGVGQPQHF.